The clone carrying this T cell receptor beta chain was seen repeatedly, ten times or more. The data originate from a study of T cells in Graves' hyperthyroidism and ophthalmopathy. RNA transcripts yielded amplified TCR beta CDR3 regions. An initial round of RT-PCR targeting the TCR CDR3 relied on the HTBI primer set. TCRdb re-analysed the multiplex PCR reads in MiXCR, keeping a single row per CDR3 protein. The top ten clones hold around a third of a sample with about 640,000 distinct CDR3 sequences, around 21% of them seen once. CDR1 and CDR2 (germline): MDHEN, SYDVKM. There are 12 residues in the CDR3. Trimming left V 8 bases short and J 5 bases short, with 10 bases between.

The TCR comes from a man aged 25 to 45 with Graves' ophthalmopathy. The sequencing sample was made of blood. The rearrangement uses TRBV28 and TRBJ1-5, with D maybe TRBD1 (5 bases). CDR3 DNA: TGTGCCAGCTCCAGGGTCTATCAGCCCCAGCATTTT. It codes for CASSRVYQPQHF.